This TCR beta chain derives from a study of cytomegalovirus exposure and HLA in healthy donors. In the study overall: The Caucasian-associated ancestry cluster held over 65% of a few hundred genotyped donors.

This clone came up a few times. With 4 bases clipped from V and 5 bases from J, the junction kept 15 bases outside the gene matches. Germline V gives CDR1 SGHRS, CDR2 YFSETQ. This CDR3 contains 17 residues. The PCR made use of 60 Vbeta and 13 Jbeta primers. Using immunoSEQ multiplex PCR, the repertoire was profiled, and TCRdb retains in-frame clones only, with some absent. Found here are approximately 150,000 clones, approximately 80% of them singletons; the top ten hold 6.2%. The genes are TRBV5-1 and TRBJ1-2; 9 positions agree with TRBD1. This TCR was sampled from a woman in her thirties or forties in good health and CMV-seropositive. The sequenced material came from PBMCs. The chain's CDR3 is CASSLAPTGGVDYGYTF. The CDR3 nucleotides read TGCGCCAGCAGCCTTGCCCCGACAGGGGGGGTAGATTATGGCTACACCTTC.